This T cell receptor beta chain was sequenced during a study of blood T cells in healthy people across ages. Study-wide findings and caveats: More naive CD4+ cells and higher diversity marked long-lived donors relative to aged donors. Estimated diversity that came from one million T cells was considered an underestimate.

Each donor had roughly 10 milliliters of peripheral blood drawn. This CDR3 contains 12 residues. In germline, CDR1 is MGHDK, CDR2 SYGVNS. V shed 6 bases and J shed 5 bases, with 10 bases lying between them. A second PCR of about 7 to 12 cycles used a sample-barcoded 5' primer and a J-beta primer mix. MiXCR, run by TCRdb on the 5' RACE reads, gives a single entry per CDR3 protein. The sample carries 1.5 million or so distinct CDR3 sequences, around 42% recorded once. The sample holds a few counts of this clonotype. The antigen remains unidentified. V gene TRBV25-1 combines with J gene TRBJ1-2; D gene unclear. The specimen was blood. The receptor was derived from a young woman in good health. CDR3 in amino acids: CASRTQAYGYTF. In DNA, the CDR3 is TGTGCCAGCAGGACGCAGGCGTATGGCTACACCTTC.